This TCR beta chain stems from a study of blood T cell repertoires in COVID-19. Study overall: COVID-19 samples from acute and convalescent phases originated in the United States, Italy and Spain. The analysed material was cDNA or gDNA that came from T cells, B-cell-depleted T cells, or PBMCs.

Seattle patient enrollment occurred during active infection, with longitudinal follow-up thereafter. The CDR3 is 14 residues long. Germline V CDR1 and CDR2: SGDLS, YYNGEE. Trimming took off 4 bases at V and 5 bases at J, with 15 bases between the two ends. As handled by the study authors: Using reference gene primer amplification, nucleated cell counts were estimated. Assay: immunoSEQ multiplex PCR; the TCRdb copy retains only in-frame clones and omits some. That table is the source of V, J and clone size, and D and trimming were worked out from the DNA. The sample has 300,000 to 400,000 clones, over 80% seen once.

The chain carries TRBV9 and TRBJ2-5, with D perhaps TRBD1 (5 bases). This receptor was taken from a woman between 50 and 59 years old with COVID-19, enrolled during active disease. Sequencing was done on a sample of peripheral blood. DNA for the CDR3: TGTGCCAGCAGCCCAGGGCAGGGATGGGAGACCCAGTACTTC. Translated: CASSPGQGWETQYF.